This T cell receptor (beta chain) comes out of a study of CD8+CD57+ T cells in acquired aplastic anemia. The template used for profiling TCR beta VDJ and CDR3 was genomic DNA. A single record per CDR3 protein comes from TCRdb applying MiXCR to the reads. The sample records 150,000 to 200,000 distinct CDR3 sequences, 35% to 50% being singletons. This clonotype appeared many times. This receptor was obtained from a human donor in good health. The sample taken for sequencing was sorted CD4+, CD8+, or CD8+CD57+ T cells (not recorded which) from PBMCs.

CDR3 sequence: CASSIDRTSGTSGTQYF. CDR3 sequence (DNA): TGTGCCAGTAGTATAGACAGGACTAGCGGGACCTCGGGGACCCAGTACTTC. The rearrangement uses TRBV19 and TRBJ2-5, with 12 bases aligning to TRBD2. The CDR3 extends over 17 amino acids. V shed 0 bases, J shed 7 bases, and the junction held 9 bases outside the gene matches. Germline CDR1 reads LNHDA; CDR2 reads SQIVND (reference sequence). The full variable domain, with the rest looked up from reference TRBV19 and TRBJ2-5, is DGGITQSPKYLFRKEGQNVTLSCEQNLNHDAMYWYRQDPGQGLRLIYYSQIVNDFQKGDIAEGYSVSREKKESFPLTVTSAQKNPTAFYLCASSIDRTSGTSGTQYFGPGTRLLVL.